A single sample is the source of the 20 T cell receptor beta chains below, sequenced in a study of T-cell memory formation after mild COVID-19. Each CDR3 protein is one row after TCRdb ran MiXCR on the 5' RACE reads. There are roughly 160,000 distinct CDR3 sequences in the sample; approximately 10% occur only once, and approximately 3.4% lies in the top ten. Source material: PBMCs or a T cell subset sorted from them (not recorded which). These TCRs come from a man aged 18 to 29 who had mild COVID-19 (a few samples of this study predate the infection). Cell type and time point are not known.

The V and J genes are TRBV12-3 or TRBV12-4 and TRBJ2-5; D is perhaps TRBD1 (5 bases). This CDR3 comprises 14 residues. The V and J ends lost 2 bases and 5 bases respectively, with 12 bases between them. The CDR3 coding sequence is TGTGCCAGCAGTTTAAAGGGGCCAAGGGAGACCCAGTACTTC. This sequence encodes CASSLKGPRETQYF.

The chain has TRBV28 and TRBJ2-7, with D possibly matching TRBD1 (5 bases). The CDR3 consists of 13 residues. V lost 4 bases and J lost 3, with 10 bases in between. The germline gives CDR1 MDHEN, CDR2 SYDVKM. In nucleotides, the CDR3 is TGTGCCAGCAGTTCCGGACAAGACTACGAGCAGTACGTC. Translated: CASSSGQDYEQYV.

At least ten counts were recorded for this clonotype. The V call is TRBV4-2, the J call TRBJ1-1; tentative D call: TRBD1 (5 bases). Germline V CDR1 and CDR2: LGHNA, YNFKEQ. The CDR3 has 16 amino acids. Trimming stripped 0 bases from V and 1 base from J, with 12 bases between. CDR3 region: CASSQESGGGNTEAFF. The CDR3, as DNA: TGTGCCAGCAGCCAAGAAAGTGGGGGAGGGAACACTGAAGCTTTCTTT.

This clonotype was found a few times. The chain links TRBV7-3 to TRBJ2-1, with D possibly being TRBD2 (5 bases). The CDR3 is made up of 13 amino acids. Germline CDR1 reads SGHTA; CDR2 reads FQGTGA. Trimming pared 3 bases from V and 9 bases from J, leaving 12 bases between. The CDR3 protein is CASSFGASGEQFF. In DNA form, the CDR3 reads TGTGCCAGCAGCTTCGGAGCAAGCGGTGAGCAGTTCTTC.

V is TRBV11-2 and J is TRBJ2-7, with 14 bases identical to TRBD2. CDR3 length: 15 residues. The V and J ends lost 5 bases and 5 bases, in that order; junction bases with no gene match: 5. CDR1 SGHAT and CDR2 FQNNGV come from the germline V gene. CDR3 sequence reads: CASSRGLAGADEQYV. CDR3 nucleotide sequence: TGTGCCAGCAGCCGGGGACTAGCGGGGGCCGACGAGCAGTACGTC.

Only a few counts were recorded for this clonotype. The CDR3: CASSLATTGGFSIQYF. DNA for the CDR3: TGTGCCAGCAGCTTGGCTACTACAGGGGGGTTCAGCATTCAGTACTTC. The chain uses TRBV7-2 and TRBJ2-4; 8 nucleotides align to TRBD1. From germline, CDR1 is SGHTA and CDR2 FQGNSA. The CDR3 has 16 amino acids. J was trimmed by 9 bases and V by 3 bases; bases with no gene match: 13.

This clonotype was counted ten times or more. The J gene is TRBJ2-7, the V gene TRBV3-1, with 9 positions matching TRBD2. The CDR3 has 13 amino acids. V was pared by 5 bases and J by 6 bases, with 5 bases of the junction left unmatched. From germline, CDR1 is LGHDT and CDR2 YNNKEL (reference sequence). In DNA, the CDR3 is TGTGCCAGCAGCTTTAGCGGGGGACTCGAGCAGTACTTC. Amino acid sequence: CASSFSGGLEQYF.

The sample holds a few counts of this clonotype. The chain combines TRBV7-2 with TRBJ2-2; D could derive from TRBD1 or TRBD2 (6 bases each). The V end was cut by 5 bases, the J end by 6 bases, with 13 bases between. This CDR3 is 14 amino acids long. Germline V gene lookup returns CDR1 SGHTA and CDR2 FQGNSA. The CDR3 protein is CASSASGGPGELFF. The CDR3 DNA is TGTGCCAGCAGCGCATCTGGGGGGCCCGGGGAGCTGTTTTTT. Filled out from reference TRBV7-2 and TRBJ2-2, the complete variable domain reads GAGVSQSPSNKVTEKGKDVELRCDPISGHTALYWYRQSLGQGLEFLIYFQGNSAPDKSGLPSDRFSAERTGGSVSTLTIQRTQQEDSAVYLCASSASGGPGELFFGEGSRLTVL.

The rearrangement joins TRBV5-6 to TRBJ2-2; 7 nucleotides align to TRBD1. The CDR3 spans 11 residues. Trimming removed 4 bases from V and 15 bases from J; junction bases left unmatched: 6. Germline CDR1 reads SGHDT; CDR2 reads YYEEEE. The CDR3 DNA reads as TGTGCCAGCAGCCTGACAGGGAAGATGTTTTTT. Translated, it gives CASSLTGKMFF.

This clonotype was seen only a few times. The chain is built from TRBV6-5 and TRBJ1-6; D is perhaps TRBD1 (6 bases). Germline V lookup: CDR1 MNHEY, CDR2 SVGAGI. V lost 2 bases and J lost 8, with 7 bases in between. The CDR3 contains 13 residues. The CDR3: CASSYAGDSPLHF. In DNA, the CDR3 is TGTGCCAGCAGTTACGCAGGGGATTCACCCCTCCACTTT.

This clonotype was observed a few times. The chain joins TRBV3-1 to TRBJ2-1, with TRBD1 matching 8 bases. The CDR3 length is 15 residues. V lost 5 bases and J lost 8; bases outside the gene matches: 11. Germline V gives CDR1 LGHDT, CDR2 YNNKEL (reference sequence). CDR3 nucleotide sequence: TGTGCCAGCAGCGCCGGCGTGGACAGGGAGTATGAGCAGTTCTTC. It specifies CASSAGVDREYEQFF.

The sample holds a few counts of this clonotype. J is TRBJ1-5 and V is TRBV28; D call uncertain. Trimming left V 1 base short and J 3 bases short, with 10 bases between. The CDR3 sequence is 15 residues long. The germline V gene has CDR1 MDHEN and CDR2 SYDVKM. CDR3 coding DNA: TGTGCCAGCAGTTTATCCCGGGCCTACAATCAGCCCCAGCATTTT. As protein: CASSLSRAYNQPQHF.

This clonotype turned up a few times. V is TRBV6-1 and J is TRBJ1-1, with TRBD1 matching 7 bases. The CDR3 is 14 amino acids. Germline-derived CDR1 and CDR2 are MNHNS and SASEGT. The ends lost 6 bases at V and 1 base at J; junction bases unmatched: 5. The CDR3, as DNA: TGTGCCAGCAGCCTGGGACAGAGGAACACTGAAGCTTTCTTT. As protein: CASSLGQRNTEAFF.

This chain uses TRBV20-1 with TRBJ2-1; D remains unclear. The CDR3 sequence is 11 residues long. Per germline, CDR1 DFQATT and CDR2 SNEGSKA (reference sequence). V dropped 5 bases and J dropped 8 bases, with 10 bases sitting between them. The CDR3 is CSALSVDEQFF. The CDR3 nucleotides read TGCAGTGCTCTCAGCGTCGATGAGCAGTTCTTC.

This clonotype occurred a few times. The gene calls are TRBV9 and TRBJ2-5; 8 positions match TRBD2. V shed 2 bases and J 4 bases; nucleotides not matched to a gene: 7. There are 15 residues in the CDR3. The V gene's germline CDR1 is SGDLS and CDR2 YYNGEE. The chain's CDR3 is CASSVGGGPAETQYF. CDR3 sequence (DNA): TGTGCCAGCAGCGTCGGCGGGGGGCCGGCAGAGACCCAGTACTTC. Together with reference TRBV9 and TRBJ2-5, the CDR3 gives the full variable domain: DSGVTQTPKHLITATGQRVTLRCSPRSGDLSVYWYQQSLDQGLQFLIQYYNGEERAKGNILERFSAQQFPDLHSELNLSSLELGDSALYFCASSVGGGPAETQYFGPGTRLLVL.

This clonotype was found many times. The J gene is TRBJ2-1, the V gene TRBV7-7, with D unclear. In germline, CDR1 is SSHAT, CDR2 FNYEAQ (reference sequence). The CDR3 has 17 amino acids. The ends were cut back, 3 bases at V and 4 bases at J, with 19 bases in the middle. Written as DNA, the CDR3 is TGTGCCAGCAGCTTGGTTCCCGACCCGGGTGGGTACAATGAGCAGTTCTTC. As protein: CASSLVPDPGGYNEQFF.

The chain employs TRBV7-9 and TRBJ1-1; no firm D call. The V gene's germline CDR1 is SEHNR and CDR2 FQNEAQ (reference sequence). CDR3 length: 14 amino acids. V dropped 5 bases and J dropped 0 bases, with 10 bases sitting between them. CDR3: CASSPLAMNTEAFF. The CDR3 DNA reads TGTGCCAGCAGCCCTCTAGCCATGAACACTGAAGCTTTCTTT.

By proportion, this clonotype is medium-sized. This chain joins TRBV3-1 and TRBJ1-6; 12 nucleotides align to TRBD1. The CDR3 is made up of 14 amino acids. With V trimmed by 3 bases and J by 10 bases, 1 base remained unmatched. CDR1 and CDR2 from the germline V gene are LGHDT and YNNKEL (reference sequence). DNA for the CDR3: TGTGCCAGCAGCCAGGGGACAGGGGGCTCACCCCTCCACTTT. Translating it yields CASSQGTGGSPLHF.

This clonotype was detected a few times. The V gene is TRBV12-3 or TRBV12-4, the J gene TRBJ1-4, with a weak D call TRBD1 (6 bases). V was trimmed by 8 bases and J by 3 bases, leaving 16 bases between them. The CDR3 totals 15 residues. CDR3: CASRKSRGPNEKLFF. CDR3 bases: TGTGCCAGCCGTAAGTCCAGGGGTCCTAATGAAAAACTGTTTTTT.

V is TRBV9 and J is TRBJ2-1; D gene ambiguous. V was cut by 4 bases and J by 5 bases, with 16 bases left in between. The CDR3 spans 15 residues. Germline values: CDR1 SGDLS, CDR2 YYNGEE. The CDR3 nucleotides read TGTGCCAGCAGCTCAAGACCGTTATCACACAATGAGCAGTTCTTC. Translated: CASSSRPLSHNEQFF.